The 30 T cell receptor beta chains below all came from one sample that was sequenced in a study of blood T cells in healthy people across ages (dated by TCRdb to about 2015). Library preparation used 5' RACE. Sequencing instrument: Illumina HiSeq 2500. A second roughly 6 to 12 cycle PCR used a sample-barcoded 5' primer and a J-beta primer mix. TCRdb reprocessing: public reads trimmed at Q25 with fastp, clones called with MiXCR, in-frame beta chains kept. Every distinct CDR3 protein forms one entry, paired with its most common genes and DNA. For this sample the table gives about 760,000 distinct CDR3 sequences, of which approximately 53% were detected only once. The ten largest clones take up about 26% of the sample. Sequencing was done on a sample of blood. The receptor set was obtained from a man aged 40-49 years in good health.

This clonotype was detected only a few times. The V gene is TRBV5-1, the J gene TRBJ2-5; D is possibly TRBD1 (5 bases). The germline V gene has CDR1 SGHRS and CDR2 YFSETQ. V was pared by 4 bases and J by 2 bases, with 9 bases between. The CDR3 runs 13 residues. In nucleotides, the CDR3 is TGCGCCAGCAGCCGACAGACACAAGAGACCCAGTACTTC. This gives the protein CASSRQTQETQYF.

V is TRBV10-3 and J is TRBJ1-6, with 7 bases lining up with TRBD1. The CDR3 length is 12 residues. CDR1 ENHRY and CDR2 SYGVKD come from the germline V gene. V lost 11 bases, J lost 9 bases, and 7 bases stayed unmatched. The CDR3 DNA follows: TGTGCCGCCCAGGGGGACGGTTCACCCCTCCACTTT. Translation: CAAQGDGSPLHF.

V gene TRBV12-3 or TRBV12-4 combines with J gene TRBJ2-5; D perhaps matches TRBD2 (5 bases). The CDR3 totals 14 residues. The ends were cut back, 8 bases at V and 4 bases at J, with 17 bases in the middle. This chain's CDR3 is CASRLQLAGETQYF. CDR3 DNA sequence: TGTGCCAGCCGTCTCCAGTTGGCGGGAGAGACCCAGTACTTC.

The chain employs TRBV6-2 or TRBV6-3 and TRBJ2-2; TRBD2 agrees at 7 bases. This CDR3 contains 16 residues. Germline V gives CDR1 MNHEY, CDR2 SVGEGT. V lost 5 bases, J lost 4 bases, and 10 bases stayed unmatched. The chain's CDR3 is CASSGFGTTFTGELFF. CDR3 DNA: TGTGCCAGCAGTGGTTTTGGGACTACATTCACCGGGGAGCTGTTTTTT.

The V and J genes are TRBV7-8 and TRBJ2-3, with D tentatively TRBD2 (6 bases). The CDR3 is made up of 14 amino acids. Trimming stripped 2 bases from V and 4 bases from J, with 10 bases between. Per germline, CDR1 SGHVS and CDR2 FQNEAQ. The CDR3 nucleotides are TGTGCCAGCAGCTTATACAGACTAGCAGATACGCAGTATTTT. Translated: CASSLYRLADTQYF. The full variable domain, completed using reference TRBV7-8 and TRBJ2-3, is GAGVSQSPRYKVAKRGQDVALRCDPISGHVSLFWYQQALGQGPEFLTYFQNEAQLDKSGLPSDRFFAERPEGSVSTLKIQRTQQEDSAVYLCASSLYRLADTQYFGPGTRLTVL.

This clonotype was seen only once. CDR3 in amino acids: CSASNGNGYTF. The CDR3 region has the DNA TGCAGTGCTAGTAACGGAAATGGCTACACCTTC. This chain connects TRBV20-1 to TRBJ1-2; D not certain. Trimming removed 3 bases from V and 6 bases from J, with 8 bases in between. The CDR3 contains 11 residues. Germline V lookup: CDR1 DFQATT, CDR2 SNEGSKA (reference sequence).

The chain joins TRBV10-3 to TRBJ2-5; 9 bases are shared with TRBD2. Germline trimming cut 6 bases from V and 2 bases from J; bases unmatched to any gene: 4. Germline values: CDR1 ENHRY, CDR2 SYGVKD. CDR3 length equals 14 residues. In nucleotides, the CDR3 is TGTGCCATCAGGCCGGGACTAGCACAAGAGACCCAGTACTTC. Translating gives CAIRPGLAQETQYF.

The J gene is TRBJ2-7, the V gene TRBV2; 11 bases are shared with TRBD2. The assigned J gene may be wrong: the sequence end matches TRBJ2-5 better. The length of the CDR3 is 13 residues. The V gene's germline CDR1 is SNHLY and CDR2 FYNNEI. CDR3 in DNA: TGTGCCAGTAAACTAGCGGGAGAAGGGACCCAGTACTTC. Its translation: CASKLAGEGTQYF.

V usage is TRBV5-1 and J usage is TRBJ1-5; TRBD1 aligns across 9 bases. Germline-derived CDR1 and CDR2 are SGHRS and YFSETQ. The CDR3 runs to 15 residues. V trimming: 0 bases; J trimming: 5 bases; junction bases outside the gene matches: 3. CDR3: CASSLDGTGYQPQHF. CDR3 coding DNA: TGCGCCAGCAGCTTGGACGGGACAGGGTATCAGCCCCAGCATTTT.

In its sample, this clonotype was seen a few times. V usage is TRBV20-1 and J usage is TRBJ2-7; D gene ambiguous. Germline V gene lookup returns CDR1 DFQATT and CDR2 SNEGSKA (reference sequence). Trimming left V 6 bases short and J 2 bases short, with 17 bases between. The CDR3 sequence is 14 residues long. CDR3: CSALKPDRTYEQYF. CDR3 DNA: TGCAGTGCCTTGAAACCTGATAGGACCTACGAGCAGTACTTC.

This chain uses TRBV18 with TRBJ2-1, with D perhaps TRBD2 (5 bases). The CDR3 is 17 amino acids. The V end was cut by 3 bases, the J end by 3 bases, with 18 bases between. Looked up from germline, CDR1 is KGHSH and CDR2 is LQKENI. The CDR3: CASSPEVLQPNYNEQFF. The CDR3 bases are TGTGCCAGCTCACCGGAGGTACTGCAGCCCAACTACAATGAGCAGTTCTTC. Full variable domain (missing parts from reference TRBV18 and TRBJ2-1): NAGVMQNPRHLVRRRGQEARLRCSPMKGHSHVYWYRQLPEEGLKFMVYLQKENIIDESGMPKERFSAEFPKEGPSILRIQQVVRGDSAAYFCASSPEVLQPNYNEQFFGPGTRLTVL.

The chain recombines TRBV29-1 with TRBJ1-5, with TRBD1 matching 8 bases. Looked up from germline, CDR1 is SQVTM and CDR2 is ANQGSEA. This CDR3 spans 17 amino acids. V shed 7 bases and J 3 bases; nucleotides not matched to a gene: 17. The CDR3 DNA reads TGCAGCGCTCCCACCTTTAGGACAGGGACGTCCAATCAGCCCCAGCATTTT. Protein sequence: CSAPTFRTGTSNQPQHF.

The chain couples TRBV20-1 to TRBJ2-5, with D hard to call. The DNA end favors TRBJ2-7, so the J call may be wrong. The CDR3 is 14 residues long. Germline V CDR1 and CDR2: DFQATT, SNEGSKA (reference sequence). The CDR3 loop is CSARNPLRKYEQYF. The CDR3 DNA reads as TGCAGTGCTAGAAATCCCCTCCGGAAGTACGAGCAGTACTTC.

This clonotype has more than one count but fewer than ten. Written as DNA, the CDR3 is TGTGCCAGCAGCCAAGAACGATGGGATTCACCCCTCCACTTT. Amino acids: CASSQERWDSPLHF. The chain joins TRBV14 to TRBJ1-6; D remains ambiguous. CDR1 and CDR2 from the germline V gene are SGHDN and FVKESK. The CDR3 consists of 14 residues. Deletions cut 0 bases from V and 8 bases from J, with 8 bases between.

The chain is built from TRBV10-2 and TRBJ2-5, with TRBD1 identical over 8 bases. The junction had 13 bases not matched to a gene; V was cut back by 6 bases and J by 1 base. Germline V gene sequence: CDR1 WSHSY, CDR2 SAAADI. CDR3 length: 17 residues. The CDR3 DNA reads as TGCGCCAGCAGGGCGGGACAGGAGGAGTTACGCCAAGAGACCCAGTACTTC. It codes for CASRAGQEELRQETQYF.

In nucleotides, the CDR3 is TGTGCCAGCAGAGCACTAGCGAGAGTCTACGAGCAGTACTTC. It translates to CASRALARVYEQYF. The genes are TRBV6-2 or TRBV6-3 and TRBJ2-7; 7 bases align to TRBD2. Germline CDR1 reads MNHEY; CDR2 reads SVGEGT. V gave up 6 bases and J gave up 3 bases; unmatched junction bases: 8. CDR3 size: 14 residues.

In nucleotides, the CDR3 is TGTGCCAGCACCTCCGGCGCGGGGGGCACAGATACGCAGTATTTT. Translating gives CASTSGAGGTDTQYF. V is TRBV12-3 or TRBV12-4 and J is TRBJ2-3; 7 bases match TRBD2. The V gene end was trimmed by 7 bases and the J gene end by 1 base; junction bases not matched to a gene: 8. The CDR3 has 15 amino acids.

This clonotype was found many times. The J gene is TRBJ2-7, the V gene TRBV7-2, with D uncertain. This CDR3 comprises 15 residues. V lost 0 bases and J lost 0, with 9 bases in between. The germline V gene has CDR1 SGHTA and CDR2 FQGNSA. The CDR3 nucleotides read TGTGCCAGCAGCTTAGCAGGCGCGTACTCCTACGAGCAGTACTTC. This codes for CASSLAGAYSYEQYF.

As regards this clonotype: A much larger clone lies one base from this, so it may be a read error. This rearrangement joins TRBV5-6 to TRBJ2-3; D remains unclear. V lost 2 bases to trimming and J lost 4 bases, with 17 bases between them. This CDR3 has 16 residues. The V gene's germline CDR1 is SGHDT and CDR2 YYEEEE. CDR3 nucleotide sequence: TGTGCCAGCAGCTTAGTACAAGCGCGCATGTCAGATACGCAGTATTTT. Protein sequence: CASSLVQARMSDTQYF.

J is TRBJ2-3 and V is TRBV2; 9 bases map to TRBD2. The CDR3 is 16 residues long. CDR1 is SNHLY and CDR2 is FYNNEI in the germline V gene. The V gene end was trimmed by 6 bases and the J gene end by 0 bases; junction bases not matched to a gene: 7. The CDR3 nucleotides read TGTGCCAGCAGCGCCCTTAGCGGGGGCAGCACAGATACGCAGTATTTT. Translation gives CASSALSGGSTDTQYF.

The CDR3 region is CASSEHRGGQETQYF. The DNA for the CDR3 is TGTGCCAGCAGCGAGCACAGGGGCGGTCAAGAGACCCAGTACTTC. The V and J genes are TRBV9 and TRBJ2-4; 7 nucleotides agree with TRBD1. The assigned J gene may be wrong: the sequence end matches TRBJ2-5 better. CDR3 size: 15 residues. The germline V gene has CDR1 SGDLS and CDR2 YYNGEE.

This clonotype occurred a few times. The V and J genes are TRBV6-6 and TRBJ2-7; no firm D call. Germline CDR1 reads MNHNY; CDR2 reads SVGAGI (reference sequence). There are 15 residues in the CDR3. V was trimmed by 4 bases and J by 3 bases, leaving 16 bases between them. The CDR3: CASSSLGMEGYEQYF. For the CDR3, the DNA is TGTGCCAGCAGTTCCCTCGGTATGGAAGGCTACGAGCAGTACTTC.

The rearrangement uses TRBV6-1 and TRBJ2-1; D may be TRBD2 (6 bases). CDR1 is MNHNS and CDR2 is SASEGT in the germline V gene. V was trimmed by 3 bases and J by 8 bases, leaving 17 bases between them. The CDR3 has 15 residues. CDR3 sequence reads: CASSDGGRIPDEQFF. The CDR3, as DNA: TGTGCCAGCAGTGATGGGGGGAGAATCCCGGATGAGCAGTTCTTC.

The gene calls are TRBV7-2 and TRBJ1-1; tentative D call: TRBD1 (6 bases). Germline CDR1 and CDR2: SGHTA and FQGNSA. Trimming removed 5 bases from V and 3 bases from J, with 16 bases in between. The CDR3 spans 15 residues. In DNA, the CDR3 is TGTGCCAGCAGCCGTGATGCAGGGGCGCACACTGAAGCTTTCTTT. Its protein is CASSRDAGAHTEAFF.

The chain recombines TRBV3-1 with TRBJ2-7; 9 positions match TRBD2. The CDR3 loop spans 16 amino acids. In germline, CDR1 is LGHDT, CDR2 YNNKEL (reference sequence). J lost 3 bases, V lost 2 bases, and 8 bases had no gene match. CDR3 nucleotide sequence: TGTGCCAGCAGCCAAACAGCGGGGGGCCCAAGCTACGAGCAGTACTTC. Its protein is CASSQTAGGPSYEQYF.

Comment on this clonotype: This may arise from a read error, as a much more abundant clone is one base away. The V gene is TRBV12-3 or TRBV12-4, the J gene TRBJ2-5, with 10 bases identical to TRBD1. CDR3 length: 15 residues. V shed 5 bases and J 4 bases; nucleotides not matched to a gene: 7. CDR3 residues: CASSPGTGEPETQYF. For the CDR3, the DNA is TGTGCCAGCAGTCCAGGGACAGGGGAACCAGAGACCCAGTACTTC.

V and J are TRBV12-3 or TRBV12-4 and TRBJ2-3, with D perhaps TRBD1 (5 bases). The CDR3 length is 15 residues. The ends were cut back, 6 bases at V and 2 bases at J, with 15 bases in the middle. CDR3 DNA: TGTGCCAGCAGCCCTAGAGCCAGGGACACAGATACGCAGTATTTT. Translated: CASSPRARDTDTQYF.

The chain joins TRBV4-1 to TRBJ2-3, with a possible D match to TRBD1 (6 bases). The germline V gene encodes CDR1 MGHRA and CDR2 YSYEKL. The V gene lost 0 bases and the J gene lost 2 bases, with 18 bases spanning the gap. The CDR3 spans 18 residues. The CDR3 DNA reads as TGCGCCAGCAGCCAAGATGATGGGCGACAGGCAGTCACAGATACGCAGTATTTT. It translates to CASSQDDGRQAVTDTQYF.

The chain joins TRBV27 to TRBJ1-5; D gene ambiguous. Germline V CDR1 and CDR2: MNHEY, SMNVEV (reference sequence). The CDR3 has 13 amino acids. V lost 5 bases and J 5 bases, leaving 10 bases between the germline ends. The DNA of the CDR3 is TGTGCCAGCAGTGCGCAAGGGTATCAGCCCCAGCATTTT. Protein: CASSAQGYQPQHF.

The chain has TRBV5-1 and TRBJ2-3; D may be TRBD1 (6 bases). The CDR3 runs 15 residues. The germline gives CDR1 SGHRS, CDR2 YFSETQ. V shed 1 base and J shed 0 bases, with 9 bases lying between them. CDR3 nucleotide sequence: TGCGCCAGCAGCTTGATGGGGGCTAGCACAGATACGCAGTATTTT. It codes for CASSLMGASTDTQYF.